Below are 27 T cell receptor beta chains sequenced from a single sample in a study of cytomegalovirus exposure and HLA in healthy donors. PCR amplification relied on 60 Vbeta primers (plus 13 Jbeta primers). The repertoire was sequenced with immunoSEQ multiplex PCR; TCRdb's copy has only in-frame clones and lacks some. The repertoire holds about 88,000 clones, with roughly 70% as singletons. Specimen: PBMCs. The receptors come from a man aged 50-59 years in good health and CMV-seronegative.

The chain uses TRBV7-2 and TRBJ2-1; no clear D. Germline lookup yields CDR1 SGHTA and CDR2 FQGNSA. The CDR3 is 14 amino acids. V was pared by 1 base and J by 6 bases, with 10 bases between. The CDR3 here is CASSLESRSNEQFF. For the CDR3, the DNA is TGTGCCAGCAGCTTAGAGAGTCGGAGCAATGAGCAGTTCTTC.

This chain links TRBV5-1 with TRBJ1-3; D is undetermined. Germline V gene sequence: CDR1 SGHRS, CDR2 YFSETQ. V lost 3 bases and J 1 base, leaving 8 bases between the germline ends. The CDR3 length is 14 residues. The CDR3 nucleotides read TGCGCCAGCAGCTCGGGTGGTTCTGGAAACACCATATATTTT. It specifies CASSSGGSGNTIYF.

This rearrangement joins TRBV4-1 to TRBJ1-4; no firm D call. Trimming cost V 2 bases and J 6 bases, with 10 bases left between them. The germline CDR1 and CDR2 sequences are MGHRA and YSYEKL. The length of the CDR3 is 14 residues. DNA of the CDR3: TGCGCCAGCAGCCAACGCCAGGAGGATGAAAAACTGTTTTTT. It is translated as CASSQRQEDEKLFF.

The genes are TRBV7-3 and TRBJ2-1, with 12 bases that match TRBD2. V lost 4 bases, J lost 5 bases, and 15 bases stayed unmatched. CDR1 is SGHTA, CDR2 FQGTGA, per germline. The CDR3 spans 19 residues. DNA for the CDR3: TGTGCCAGCAGCTCCGGGACTAGCGGGTCCCTGGGGGGACACAATGAGCAGTTCTTC. This sequence encodes CASSSGTSGSLGGHNEQFF. The variable domain in full, with the rest retrieved from reference TRBV7-3 and TRBJ2-1, is GAGVSQTPSNKVTEKGKYVELRCDPISGHTALYWYRQSLGQGPEFLIYFQGTGAADDSGLPNDRFFAVRPEGSVSTLKIQRTERGDSAVYLCASSSGTSGSLGGHNEQFFGPGTRLTVL.

The chain is built from TRBV7-3 and TRBJ2-5; 7 nucleotides align to TRBD2. Germline CDR1 SGHTA, CDR2 FQGTGA. Trimming removed 5 bases from V and 4 bases from J; junction bases left unmatched: 7. This CDR3 is 14 amino acids long. The CDR3 loop reads CASSPGGNVETQYF. The CDR3 bases are TGTGCCAGCAGCCCGGGGGGAAATGTAGAGACCCAGTACTTC.

V gene TRBV27 combines with J gene TRBJ2-7, with a possible D match to TRBD1 (6 bases). The CDR3 consists of 16 residues. Germline CDR1 is MNHEY and CDR2 is SMNVEV (reference sequence). V dropped 2 bases and J dropped 1 base, with 15 bases sitting between them. The CDR3: CASSLNTGRRSYEQYV. CDR3 DNA: TGTGCCAGCAGTTTAAATACAGGGAGAAGGTCCTACGAGCAGTACGTC.

J is TRBJ1-3 and V is TRBV11-2, with no clear D. CDR1 and CDR2 from the germline V gene are SGHAT and FQNNGV. Trimming removed 0 bases at V and 4 bases at J, with 13 bases between. This CDR3 is built from 16 residues. CDR3 loop: CASSLDLTGVGNTIYF. CDR3 bases: TGTGCCAGCAGCTTAGATCTTACCGGGGTCGGAAACACCATATATTTT.

The rearrangement joins TRBV5-6 to TRBJ2-4; D possibly corresponds to TRBD2 (7 bases). Germline CDR1 SGHDT, CDR2 YYEEEE. This CDR3 region has 16 residues. Trimming took off 0 bases at V and 1 base at J, with 11 bases between the two ends. The CDR3 sequence: CASSLVGGAAKNIQYF. CDR3 DNA sequence: TGTGCCAGCAGCTTGGTGGGGGGGGCGGCCAAAAACATTCAGTACTTC. Full variable domain (outside the CDR3, taken from reference TRBV5-6 and TRBJ2-4): DAGVTQSPTHLIKTRGQQVTLRCSPKSGHDTVSWYQQALGQGPQFIFQYYEEEERQRGNFPDRFSGHQFPNYSSELNVNALLLGDSALYLCASSLVGGAAKNIQYFGAGTRLSVL.

The chain links TRBV7-6 to TRBJ2-7, with no clear D. Germline V lookup: CDR1 SGHVS, CDR2 FNYEAQ. The length of the CDR3 is 14 residues. V was clipped by 4 bases and J by 1 base, with 11 bases between them. CDR3 coding DNA: TGTGCCAGCAGCTCCTTCTATAATTCCTACGAGCAGTACTTC. Its protein product is CASSSFYNSYEQYF.

This clone was picked up one time. CDR3 sequence reads: CASGGGLGYTF. The CDR3 DNA is TGTGCCAGCGGGGGGGGGTTGGGTTACACCTTC. The V gene is TRBV6-5, the J gene TRBJ1-2; maybe TRBD1 (5 bases). The CDR3 covers 11 residues. Trimming took 8 bases from V and 11 from J, leaving 15 bases between them. Germline CDR1 reads MNHEY; CDR2 reads SVGAGI.

This chain joins TRBV10-3 and TRBJ1-4, with D unclear. The CDR3 contains 16 residues. The V end was cut by 2 bases, the J end by 0 bases, with 10 bases between. The germline gives CDR1 ENHRY, CDR2 SYGVKD. DNA for the CDR3: TGTGCCATCAGTGAGCGGCAGCTAGCAACTAATGAAAAACTGTTTTTT. Translation: CAISERQLATNEKLFF.

J is TRBJ2-5 and V is TRBV30; D is possibly TRBD2 (6 bases). Per germline, CDR1 GTSNPN and CDR2 SVGIG (reference sequence). V was clipped by 2 bases and J by 5 bases, with 18 bases between them. This CDR3 has 15 residues. The CDR3 sequence: CAWSSGLRRYETQYF. In nucleotides, the CDR3 is TGTGCCTGGAGTTCGGGACTCCGGAGGTATGAGACCCAGTACTTC.

The rearrangement joins TRBV2 to TRBJ1-5; perhaps TRBD1 as D (6 bases). CDR1 and CDR2 (germline): SNHLY, FYNNEI. The CDR3 totals 14 residues. V lost 4 bases and J lost 3, with 10 bases in between. This chain's CDR3 is CASSARTDNQPQHF. The CDR3, as DNA: TGTGCCAGCAGTGCTCGGACAGACAATCAGCCCCAGCATTTT.

This clone was seen a single time. The V gene is TRBV5-1, the J gene TRBJ2-2; weak D call: TRBD2 (6 bases). The CDR3 covers 17 residues. Trimming removed 0 bases from V and 1 base from J, with 13 bases in between. Germline V gene lookup returns CDR1 SGHRS and CDR2 YFSETQ. CDR3 protein: CASSLGEAGLNTGELFF. The CDR3 coding sequence is TGCGCCAGCAGCTTGGGTGAGGCGGGACTGAACACCGGGGAGCTGTTTTTT.

This sequence joins TRBV7-2 and TRBJ2-5; D gene ambiguous. The germline gives CDR1 SGHTA, CDR2 FQGNSA. Deletions cut 5 bases from V and 5 bases from J, with 15 bases between. This CDR3 has 14 residues. The CDR3 loop is CASSVDRGRETQYF. The CDR3 nucleotides read TGTGCCAGCAGCGTAGATAGAGGTCGGGAGACCCAGTACTTC. The full variable domain, in which reference TRBV7-2 and TRBJ2-5 provide the parts outside the CDR3, is GAGVSQSPSNKVTEKGKDVELRCDPISGHTALYWYRQSLGQGLEFLIYFQGNSAPDKSGLPSDRFSAERTGGSVSTLTIQRTQQEDSAVYLCASSVDRGRETQYFGPGTRLLVL.

This clone was detected only once. The V call is TRBV28, the J call TRBJ2-5; 13 bases line up with TRBD2. V shed 3 bases, J shed 5 bases, and the junction held 6 bases outside the gene matches. The CDR3 contains 16 residues. From germline, CDR1 is MDHEN and CDR2 SYDVKM. DNA of the CDR3: TGTGCCAGCAGTTTCCCACTAGCGGGGGGGCCGGAGACCCAGTACTTC. Translated, it gives CASSFPLAGGPETQYF.

The chain is built from TRBV7-3 and TRBJ2-5; D remains unclear. Germline assignment: CDR1 SGHTA and CDR2 FQGTGA. The CDR3 extends over 13 amino acids. V was shortened by 1 base and J by 2 bases, with 5 bases between the two germline ends. The CDR3: CASSLSLQETQYF. The CDR3, as DNA: TGTGCCAGCAGCTTAAGCCTACAAGAGACCCAGTACTTC.

The rearrangement joins TRBV5-4 to TRBJ2-5, with 8 nucleotides matching TRBD1. This CDR3 has 14 residues. Germline trimming cut 4 bases from V and 7 bases from J; bases unmatched to any gene: 9. CDR1 SGHNT and CDR2 YYREEE come from the germline V gene (reference sequence). The CDR3 sequence is CASSPGQAPWTQYF. CDR3 bases: TGTGCCAGCAGCCCGGGACAGGCGCCGTGGACCCAGTACTTC.

The count of this clone is one. The rearrangement joins TRBV30 to TRBJ2-5; 7 bases align to TRBD1. V was pared by 2 bases and J by 4 bases, with 16 bases of the junction left unmatched. Germline V CDR1 and CDR2: GTSNPN, SVGIG (reference sequence). CDR3 length: 17 residues. The CDR3 sequence: CAWSRVVGGFQRETQYF. In DNA, the CDR3 is TGTGCCTGGAGTCGTGTGGTAGGGGGCTTTCAGCGAGAGACCCAGTACTTC.

The gene calls are TRBV7-9 and TRBJ1-2, with TRBD1 matching 7 bases. V dropped 5 bases and J dropped 2; count of bases not matched to a gene: 5. Germline V lookup: CDR1 SEHNR, CDR2 FQNEAQ (reference sequence). The CDR3 runs 14 residues. The CDR3 DNA follows: TGTGCCAGCAGCCCGCGGACAGGAAACTATGGCTACACCTTC. It codes for CASSPRTGNYGYTF. The variable domain in full, completed from reference TRBV7-9 and TRBJ1-2, reads DTGVSQNPRHKITKRGQNVTFRCDPISEHNRLYWYRQTLGQGPEFLTYFQNEAQLEKSRLLSDRFSAERPKGSFSTLEIQRTEQGDSAMYLCASSPRTGNYGYTFGSGTRLTVV.

The count of this clone is one. The same CDR3 is also encoded by other DNA sequences in this sample. The gene calls are TRBV7-8 and TRBJ2-7; D remains ambiguous. This CDR3 contains 13 residues. V was cut by 0 bases and J by 3 bases, with 6 bases left in between. Per germline, CDR1 SGHVS and CDR2 FQNEAQ. CDR3 bases: TGTGCCAGCAGCTTAGCTGCGCACTACGAGCAGTACGTC. It translates to CASSLAAHYEQYV.

The V and J genes are TRBV12-2 and TRBJ2-4; the D call in the table, TRBD2, was not verified against the DNA. TRBV12-2 is marked as a pseudogene. The CDR3 runs 17 residues. The CDR3 protein is CASRAVGTSRAKNIQYF. The CDR3 DNA is TGTGCAAGTCGGGCCGTGGGGACTAGCCGAGCCAAAAACATTCAGTACTTC.

The chain combines TRBV7-8 with TRBJ2-2; the match to TRBD2 covers 13 bases. Losses at the gene ends were 5 bases for V and 3 bases for J; bases not matched to a gene: 21. CDR1 SGHVS and CDR2 FQNEAQ come from the germline V gene. The CDR3 extends over 22 amino acids. The CDR3 region is CASSPPPKNGLAGASDTGELFF. The CDR3 coding sequence is TGTGCCAGCAGCCCTCCTCCCAAAAATGGACTAGCGGGAGCTTCGGACACCGGGGAGCTGTTTTTT.

This chain uses TRBV6-5 with TRBJ1-2, with D unresolved. The CDR3 sequence is 14 residues long. Germline V gene lookup returns CDR1 MNHEY and CDR2 SVGAGI. Trimming removed 5 bases from V and 0 bases from J, with 10 bases in between. The DNA of the CDR3 is TGTGCCAGCAGTGGTAGAGCCGCTAACTATGGCTACACCTTC. Residues: CASSGRAANYGYTF.

The chain recombines TRBV27 with TRBJ2-1, with 9 bases aligning to TRBD2. Trimming removed 6 bases from V and 9 bases from J; junction bases left unmatched: 3. Germline CDR1 is MNHEY and CDR2 is SMNVEV (reference sequence). CDR3 length: 12 amino acids. The CDR3 sequence is CASSLTSGEQFF. The DNA for the CDR3 is TGTGCCAGCAGCCTGACTAGCGGTGAGCAGTTCTTC.

A single count supports this clone. This chain uses TRBV4-2 with TRBJ2-3; D may be TRBD2 (6 bases). Germline CDR1 reads LGHNA; CDR2 reads YNFKEQ. This CDR3 has 18 amino acids. Trimming cost V 4 bases and J 3 bases, with 23 bases left between them. In nucleotides, the CDR3 is TGTGCCAGCAGCCTGACCGTAGGAGGGCCCGTGTGGACAGATACGCAGTATTTT. This translates into CASSLTVGGPVWTDTQYF.

DNA of the CDR3: TGTGCCAGCAGCTTAGCCTCAGGGGGCTATAGTGAAGCTTTCTTT. It codes for CASSLASGGYSEAFF. The V gene is TRBV7-9, the J gene TRBJ1-1; TRBD1 aligns across 8 bases. The CDR3 length is 15 residues. Germline V gene lookup returns CDR1 SEHNR and CDR2 FQNEAQ (reference sequence). V was clipped by 0 bases and J by 7 bases; unmatched bases: 7.